These T cell receptor beta chains were read from a single sample in a study of T cell repertoires in ileal Crohn's disease. Using immunoSEQ multiplex PCR, the repertoire was profiled, and TCRdb retains in-frame clones only, with some absent. There are roughly 8,500 clones in the sample; roughly 85% occur only once, and around 17% lies in the top ten. Source material: ileal tissue. These receptors were taken from an adult with Crohn's disease. Both conserved end residues are part of each CDR3. The order of the fields is D gene, V gene, J gene, clone size, CDR3 DNA, CDR3 protein. D genes are given only for firm matches. A row's size may be missing; if present it is once, few, many or a size class.

>.|TRBV6-1|TRBJ1-1|few
TGTGCCAGCAGCTATCTTGGTCTAGTGGCTTTCTTT
CASSYLGLVAFF
>TRBD1|TRBV5-1|TRBJ2-5|.
TGCGCCAGCAGCGTGAATCCGACAGGGGGCTCGGAGACCCAGTACTTC
CASSVNPTGGSETQYF
>.|TRBV6-1|TRBJ2-5|.
TGTGCCAGCAAGCGGTCAGGAGGAGTCCAAGAGACCCAGTACTTC
CASKRSGGVQETQYF
>.|TRBV5-1|TRBJ2-1|.
TGCGCCAGCAGCGTAGTCCCGGGACTCAGCCCCCATGAGCAGTTCTTC
CASSVVPGLSPHEQFF
>TRBD1|TRBV7-3|TRBJ2-3|.
TGTGCCAGCAGCTTAGCACCGGGACAGGGGTCAGATACGCAGTATTTT
CASSLAPGQGSDTQYF
>.|TRBV5-4|TRBJ1-1|.
TGTGCCAGCAGCGCCCAGGTACAGGATGAAGCTTTCTTT
CASSAQVQDEAFF
>TRBD1|TRBV12-5|TRBJ2-1|.
TGTGCTAGTGGTTTGGCCGGGACAGGGGTCTACAATGAGCAGTTCTTC
CASGLAGTGVYNEQFF
>TRBD2|TRBV15|TRBJ2-3|.
TGTGCCACCAGCAGGCGTAGCGGGACCCTAACAGATACGCAGTATTTT
CATSRRSGTLTDTQYF
>TRBD2|TRBV4-2|TRBJ2-3|.
TGTGCCAGCAGCGGCGGGTCGGGAGGTGCCGAAGATACGCAGTATTTT
CASSGGSGGAEDTQYF
>TRBD2|TRBV10-3|TRBJ2-7|.
TGTGCCATCAGTGGGGCGGGACTAGCCTCGTCCAAGCAGTACTTC
CAISGAGLASSKQYF
>.|TRBV7-9|TRBJ2-1|.
TGTGCCAGCAGCTCAGCCACGGATGAGCAGTTCTTC
CASSSATDEQFF
>TRBD2|TRBV5-1|TRBJ2-2|.
TGCGCCAGCAGCTACGGGACTAGCCAATCCGGGGAGCTGTTTTTT
CASSYGTSQSGELFF
>TRBD1|TRBV6-6|TRBJ2-5|few
TGTGCCAGCAGTTACCTCGACAGGGGGCAAGAGACCCAGTACTTC
CASSYLDRGQETQYF
>TRBD1|TRBV29-1|TRBJ1-1|.
TGCAGCGCCGCTATTGCACAGGGGGCTGAAGCTTTCTTT
CSAAIAQGAEAFF
>.|TRBV4-2|TRBJ1-5|few
TGTGCCAGCAGCCAAGGAAGGGGGAATCCCCAGCATTTT
CASSQGRGNPQHF
>.|TRBV2|TRBJ2-3|.
TGTGCCAGCAGCTACCTTGGGCCCACAGATACGCAGTATTTT
CASSYLGPTDTQYF
>TRBD2|TRBV13|TRBJ2-5|.
TGTGCCAGCAGCTTAGGAGGCGGGGGGGCAGGAGAGACCCAGTACTTC
CASSLGGGGAGETQYF
>.|TRBV19|TRBJ2-1|.
TGTGCCAGTAGCATCGGAGGGTACGGGTACAATGAGCAGTTCTTC
CASSIGGYGYNEQFF
>.|TRBV18|TRBJ1-4|.
TGTGCCAGCTCACCAATACAGGGAGAGGGTGAAAAACTGTTTTTT
CASSPIQGEGEKLFF
>TRBD1|TRBV6-1|TRBJ1-2|.
TGTGCCAGCAGTGATGGACAGGGCCGGGGCTACACCTTC
CASSDGQGRGYTF
>.|TRBV2|TRBJ1-1|.
TGTGCCAGCGCCGCGGAGGGGCTCGATGGTGGAGGTGAAGCTTTCTTT
CASAAEGLDGGGEAFF
>.|TRBV25-1|TRBJ1-1|.
TGTGCCAGCAGTGAACGGGCAGGGACTGAAGCTTTCTTT
CASSERAGTEAFF
>.|TRBV5-1|TRBJ1-2|.
TGCGCCAGCAGCTTGGACAGTAACGGCTACACCTTC
CASSLDSNGYTF
>TRBD2|TRBV30|TRBJ2-1|.
TGTGCCTGGAGTGTACTCGGGGCCGGGAGGCGAAATGAGCAGTTCTTC
CAWSVLGAGRRNEQFF
>TRBD1|TRBV29-1|TRBJ2-1|.
TGCAGCGTTGAAGCTTGGGGGCAGGGGGTGATGAATGAGCAGTTCTTC
CSVEAWGQGVMNEQFF
>.|TRBV11-2|TRBJ2-3|.
TGTGCCAGCAGCGGAGGGACAGATACGCAGTATTTT
CASSGGTDTQYF
>TRBD1|TRBV7-9|TRBJ2-5|.
TGTGCCAGCAGCTTAGCGGGGGGACAGGGAAGAGAGGCCCAGTACTTC
CASSLAGGQGREAQYF
>.|TRBV5-1|TRBJ2-3|.
TGCGCCAGCAGCTTTCGGGCGGGTAGCACAGATACGCAGTATTTT
CASSFRAGSTDTQYF
>TRBD2|TRBV25-1|TRBJ2-5|.
TGTGCCAGCAGTGAGGGGACTAGCGGGGGGACGTTAAAGACCCAGTACTTC
CASSEGTSGGTLKTQYF
>.|TRBV7-2|TRBJ1-2|few
TGTGCCAGCAGCTTAGGCACAGGCAACTATGGCTACACCTTC
CASSLGTGNYGYTF
>TRBD2|TRBV4-2|TRBJ2-7|.
TGTGCCAGCAGCCCAGAACCTAGCGGGCCCGAGCAGTACTTC
CASSPEPSGPEQYF
>.|TRBV12-5|TRBJ1-5|.
TGTGCTAGTGGCTTAGCGAGTGGGCTTAGCAATCAGCCCCAGCATTTT
CASGLASGLSNQPQHF
>.|TRBV5-1|TRBJ1-1|.
TGCGCCAGCAGCCTCGGAGGGGCCAACACTGAAGCTTTCTTT
CASSLGGANTEAFF
>.|TRBV30|TRBJ1-1|few
TGTGCCTGGATACAGGGAATGACTGAAGCTTTCTTT
CAWIQGMTEAFF
>TRBD2|TRBV10-3|TRBJ2-1|.
TGTGCCATCAGTGAGTCCCTAGCGGGAGTTAACACTGAGCAGTTCTTC
CAISESLAGVNTEQFF
>.|TRBV7-6|TRBJ2-1|.
TGTGCCAGCAGCTTCCTTACGGGAGACTCCTACAATGAGCAGTTCTTC
CASSFLTGDSYNEQFF
>TRBD2|TRBV2|TRBJ2-5|.
TGTGCCAGCAGTGAAGGGGCGGGAGCGGAGACCCAGTACTTC
CASSEGAGAETQYF
>.|TRBV5-5|TRBJ2-2|.
TGTGCCAGCAGCTTAGCCCCGGCGAACACCGGGGAGCTGTTTTTT
CASSLAPANTGELFF
>.|TRBV28|TRBJ1-2|.
TGTGCCAGCAGTTTTGCGCCGAGTGCCACAGGTCCCCTCTATGGCTACACCTTC
CASSFAPSATGPLYGYTF
>TRBD1|TRBV15|TRBJ2-1|few
TGTGCCACCAGCGGACTTGCGGACAGGGGGCCCTCGGGCCAGTTCTTC
CATSGLADRGPSGQFF
>TRBD1|TRBV30|TRBJ2-1|.
TGTGCCTGGAACACAGGGGGCCGGGATGAGCAGTTCTTC
CAWNTGGRDEQFF
>TRBD2|TRBV6-1|TRBJ2-1|.
TGTGCCAGCAGTGAAAGTCTAGCGGTTTACAATGAGCAGTTCTTC
CASSESLAVYNEQFF
>.|TRBV2|TRBJ2-5|.
TGTGCCAGCAGTGACCGGAGGACCGGGAGCGAGACCCAGTACTTC
CASSDRRTGSETQYF
>TRBD2|TRBV28|TRBJ2-7|few
TGTGCCAGCACCCTACTGGGGGGGATCACGGGCGACGAGCAGTACTTC
CASTLLGGITGDEQYF
>TRBD1|TRBV7-9|TRBJ1-1|few
TGTGCCAGCAGTGACAGGACAGGTTGGAACACTGAAGCTTTCTTT
CASSDRTGWNTEAFF
>.|TRBV11-2|TRBJ2-5|.
TGTGCCAGCAGCCTACCCAGCGGCCAAGAGACCCAGTACTTC
CASSLPSGQETQYF
>TRBD1|TRBV9|TRBJ1-2|.
TGTGCCAGCAGCGTACGGACAGGGACAACCTATGGCTACACCTTC
CASSVRTGTTYGYTF
>.|TRBV20-1|TRBJ2-7|.
TGCAGTGCAAGGACTACCTACGAGCAGTACTTC
CSARTTYEQYF
>.|TRBV23-1|TRBJ2-7|.
TGCGCCAGCAGTCCCACAGAGTACGAGCAGTACTTC
CASSPTEYEQYF
>TRBD2|TRBV25-1|TRBJ2-1|once
TGTGCCAGCGGACTAGCGGGGGGTATCTCCTACAATGAGCAGTTCTTC
CASGLAGGISYNEQFF
>TRBD1|TRBV6-1|TRBJ1-1|.
TGTGCCAGCCGGGACAGGGGTTACAGTGAAGCTTTCTTT
CASRDRGYSEAFF
>.|TRBV19|TRBJ1-1|.
TGTGCCAGTAGTAGCCCGGGGGGGAGCACTGAAGCTTTCTTT
CASSSPGGSTEAFF
>.|TRBV4-1|TRBJ2-7|.
TGCGCCAGCAGCCATGAGCCCCTAGCGTTAGTCTACGAGCAGTACTTC
CASSHEPLALVYEQYF
>TRBD1|TRBV6-1|TRBJ1-1|.
TGTGCCAGCAGTCCGCGACAGGGGTACGCTTTCTTT
CASSPRQGYAFF
>TRBD1|TRBV5-6|TRBJ1-5|.
TGTGCCAGCAGCTCGGGGACAGGGCGAGGGAGCAATCAGCCCCAGCATTTT
CASSSGTGRGSNQPQHF
>.|TRBV21-1|TRBJ1-1|.
TGTGCCAGCTTACAGAGGACTGGGCGCGTGCATGCTTTCTTT
CASLQRTGRVHAFF
>TRBD1|TRBV4-2|TRBJ1-4|.
TGTGCCAGCAGCCAGAGGACAGGGGGAGAAGGTGAAAAACTGTTTTTT
CASSQRTGGEGEKLFF